This TCR beta chain was identified in a study of shared clonotypes between healthy human individuals. Naive CD8 cells, CD45RO-negative and positively selected for CCR7, excluded terminally differentiated effector memory CD45RA+ cells. This clone appeared a single time. Assay used: immunoSEQ multiplex PCR; TCRdb lists only in-frame clones, some missing. The profile shows hundreds of thousands of clones, about 96% of them singletons. The sample comprised naive CD8+ T cells sorted from blood. The sequence was collected from a woman aged 30 to 39 in good health.

CDR3 sequence reads: CASMTGIGLNEQYF. In DNA form, the CDR3 reads TGTGCCAGCATGACAGGTATAGGGCTAAACGAGCAGTACTTC. The genes are TRBV2 and TRBJ2-7, with a tentative D call TRBD1 (6 bases). V was shortened by 7 bases and J by 5 bases, with 18 bases between the two germline ends. The CDR3 runs to 14 residues. The germline CDR1 and CDR2 sequences are SNHLY and FYNNEI.